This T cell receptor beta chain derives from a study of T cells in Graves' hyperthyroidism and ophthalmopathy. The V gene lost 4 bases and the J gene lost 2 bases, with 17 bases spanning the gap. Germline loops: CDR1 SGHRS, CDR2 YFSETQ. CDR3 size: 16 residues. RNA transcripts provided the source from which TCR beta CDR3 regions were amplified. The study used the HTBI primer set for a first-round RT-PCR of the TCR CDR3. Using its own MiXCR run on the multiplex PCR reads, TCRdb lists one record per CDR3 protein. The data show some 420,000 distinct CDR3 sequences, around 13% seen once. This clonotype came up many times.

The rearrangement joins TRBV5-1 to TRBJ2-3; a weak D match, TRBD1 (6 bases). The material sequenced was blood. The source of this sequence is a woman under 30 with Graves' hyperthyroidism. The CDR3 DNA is TGCGCCAGCAGCGTCGGGAACCAGGGGTTCACAGATACGCAGTATTTT. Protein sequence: CASSVGNQGFTDTQYF.